The 4 T cell receptor beta chains given below trace back to one sample, sequenced in a study of CD8+CD57+ T cells in acquired aplastic anemia (dated by TCRdb to 2016 to 2019). Sequencing took place on an Illumina HiSeq 2000. Genomic DNA served as template for TCR beta VDJ combination and CDR3 sequence profiling. In TCRdb, the public reads were trimmed at Q25 with fastp and aligned with MiXCR, with productive beta chains retained. Each CDR3 protein gets just one entry, which takes the most common genes and DNA from the rows behind it. The sample records around 150,000 distinct CDR3 sequences, roughly 50% of which are singletons. The ten top clones hold 25% to 40% of the sample. The patients picked for sequencing were ones in whom flow cytometry had shown an expansion of CD8+CD57+ cells. Sequenced input: sorted CD4+, CD8+, or CD8+CD57+ T cells (not recorded which) from PBMCs. Source of these receptors: a human donor with aplastic anemia.

This clonotype turned up a few times. This rearrangement joins TRBV6-5 to TRBJ2-2, with D unresolved. Trimming removed 0 bases from V and 3 bases from J, with 5 bases in between. Germline V gene lookup returns CDR1 MNHEY and CDR2 SVGAGI. The CDR3 loop spans 14 amino acids. The DNA of the CDR3 is TGTGCCAGCAGTTACTCGGCAGACACCGGGGAGCTGTTTTTT. It yields the protein CASSYSADTGELFF.

This clonotype has a count of ten or more. The chain uses TRBV11-3 and TRBJ2-7, with 8 bases that match TRBD1. J gave up 2 bases and V 7 bases, and 10 bases lay outside the gene matches. From germline, CDR1 is SGHNT and CDR2 YENEEA. There are 15 residues in the CDR3. CDR3 sequence (DNA): TGTGCCAGCACCCCACCGGGACAGGACGCCTACGAGCAGTACTTC. Protein: CASTPPGQDAYEQYF.

This sequence joins TRBV5-1 and TRBJ2-1; the match to TRBD2 covers 15 bases. Per the germline V gene, CDR1 is SGHRS and CDR2 is YFSETQ. V shed 8 bases and J 4 bases; nucleotides not matched to a gene: 19. This CDR3 is 20 amino acids long. The CDR3 DNA follows: TGCGCCAGTAAAGCAAGGACTAGCGGGAGGGTGCCCCGATTTTACAATGAGCAGTTCTTC. Its translation: CASKARTSGRVPRFYNEQFF.

This clonotype was detected a few times. The J gene is TRBJ1-2, the V gene TRBV7-9; no clear D. Germline CDR1 is SEHNR and CDR2 is FQNEAQ (reference sequence). V dropped 1 base and J dropped 2 bases, with 8 bases sitting between them. This CDR3 has 14 residues. DNA of the CDR3: TGTGCCAGCAGCTTAGTCCAGAGAAACTATGGCTACACCTTC. Encoded protein: CASSLVQRNYGYTF.